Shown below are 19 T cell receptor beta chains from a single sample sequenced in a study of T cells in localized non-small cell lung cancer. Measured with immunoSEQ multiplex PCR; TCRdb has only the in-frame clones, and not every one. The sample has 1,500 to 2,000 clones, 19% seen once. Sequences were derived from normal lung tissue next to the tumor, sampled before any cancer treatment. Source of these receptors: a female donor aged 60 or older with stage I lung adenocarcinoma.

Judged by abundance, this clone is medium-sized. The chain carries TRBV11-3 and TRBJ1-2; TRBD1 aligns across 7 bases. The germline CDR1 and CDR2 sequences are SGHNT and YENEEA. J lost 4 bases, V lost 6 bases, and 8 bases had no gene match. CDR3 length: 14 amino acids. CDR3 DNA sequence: TGTGCCAGCAGACGGCTCCGGGACAGCTATGGCTACACCTTC. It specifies CASRRLRDSYGYTF.

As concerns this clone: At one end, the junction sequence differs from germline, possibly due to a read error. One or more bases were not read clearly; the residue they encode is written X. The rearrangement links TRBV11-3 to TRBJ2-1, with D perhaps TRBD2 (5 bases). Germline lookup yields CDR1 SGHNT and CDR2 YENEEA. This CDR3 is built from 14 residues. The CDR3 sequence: CXSSLDVLVTEQFF. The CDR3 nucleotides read TGTGYCAGCAGCTTAGACGTACTAGTGACGGAGCAGTTCTTC.

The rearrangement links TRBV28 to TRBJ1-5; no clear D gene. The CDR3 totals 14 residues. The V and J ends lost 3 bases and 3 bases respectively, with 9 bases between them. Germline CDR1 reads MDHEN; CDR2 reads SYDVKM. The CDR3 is CASSLSGSNQPQHF. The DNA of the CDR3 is TGTGCCAGCAGTTTGTCCGGTTCCAATCAGCCCCAGCATTTT.

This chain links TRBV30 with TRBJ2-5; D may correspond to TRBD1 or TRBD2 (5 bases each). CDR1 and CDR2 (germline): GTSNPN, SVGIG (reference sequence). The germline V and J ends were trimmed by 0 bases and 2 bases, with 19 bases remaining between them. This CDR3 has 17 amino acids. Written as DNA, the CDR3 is TGTGCCTGGAGTGTACGGGGCAGGGCTCTTCCTCAAGAGACCCAGTACTTC. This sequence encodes CAWSVRGRALPQETQYF.

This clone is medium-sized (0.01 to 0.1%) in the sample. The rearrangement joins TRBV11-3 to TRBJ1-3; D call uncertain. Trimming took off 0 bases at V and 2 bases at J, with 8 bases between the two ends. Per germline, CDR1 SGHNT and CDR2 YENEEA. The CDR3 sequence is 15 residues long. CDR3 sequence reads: CASSLEPNPGNTIYF. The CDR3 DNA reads TGTGCCAGCAGCTTAGAGCCAAACCCTGGAAACACCATATATTTT. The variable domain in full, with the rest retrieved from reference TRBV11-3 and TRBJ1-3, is EAGVVQSPRYKIIEKKQPVAFWCNPISGHNTLYWYLQNLGQGPELLIRYENEEAVDDSQLPKDRFSAERLKGVDSTLKIQPAELGDSAVYLCASSLEPNPGNTIYFGEGSWLTVV.

CDR3 sequence reads: CASRGRTVRGTEAFF. As DNA, the CDR3 is TGTGCCAGCAGGGGACGAACTGTTCGTGGGACTGAAGCTTTCTTT. This chain connects TRBV25-1 to TRBJ1-1; weak D call: TRBD1 (5 bases). The germline gives CDR1 MGHDK, CDR2 SYGVNS. The CDR3 sequence is 15 residues long. Trimming took off 6 bases at V and 5 bases at J, with 19 bases between the two ends.

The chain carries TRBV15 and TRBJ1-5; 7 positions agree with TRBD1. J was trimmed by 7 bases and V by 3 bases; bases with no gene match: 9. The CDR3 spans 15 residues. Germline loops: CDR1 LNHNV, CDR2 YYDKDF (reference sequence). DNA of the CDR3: TGTGCCACCAGCAGCCCAGGGGGAGGGGGACAGCCCCAGCATTTT. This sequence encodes CATSSPGGGGQPQHF.

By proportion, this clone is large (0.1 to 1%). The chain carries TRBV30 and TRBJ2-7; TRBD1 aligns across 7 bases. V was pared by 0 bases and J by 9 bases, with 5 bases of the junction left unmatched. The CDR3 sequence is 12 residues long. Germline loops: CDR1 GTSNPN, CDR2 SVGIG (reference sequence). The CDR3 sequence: CAWSVRDSAQYF. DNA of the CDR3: TGTGCCTGGAGTGTAAGGGACAGTGCGCAGTACTTC.

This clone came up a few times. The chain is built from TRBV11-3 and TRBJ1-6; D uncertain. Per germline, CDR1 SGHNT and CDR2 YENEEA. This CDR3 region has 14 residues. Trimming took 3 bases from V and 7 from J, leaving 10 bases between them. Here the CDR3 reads CASSLWAGNSPLHF. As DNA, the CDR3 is TGTGCCAGCAGCTTGTGGGCGGGAAATTCACCCCTCCACTTT.

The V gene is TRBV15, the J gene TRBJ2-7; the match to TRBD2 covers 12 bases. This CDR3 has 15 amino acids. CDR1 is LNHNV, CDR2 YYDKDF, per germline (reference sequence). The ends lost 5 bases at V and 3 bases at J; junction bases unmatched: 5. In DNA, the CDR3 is TGTGCCACCAGCGTTGCGACTAGCGGGAGCTACGAGCAGTACTTC. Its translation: CATSVATSGSYEQYF. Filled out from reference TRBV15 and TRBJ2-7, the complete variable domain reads DAMVIQNPRYQVTQFGKPVTLSCSQTLNHNVMYWYQQKSSQAPKLLFHYYDKDFNNEADTPDNFQSRRPNTSFCFLDIRSPGLGDTAMYLCATSVATSGSYEQYFGPGTRLTVT.

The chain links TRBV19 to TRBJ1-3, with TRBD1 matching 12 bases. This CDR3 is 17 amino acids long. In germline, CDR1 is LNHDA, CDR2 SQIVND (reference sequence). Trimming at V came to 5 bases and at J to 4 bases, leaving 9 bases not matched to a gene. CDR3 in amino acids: CASSPPGQGARGNTIYF. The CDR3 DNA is TGTGCCAGTAGTCCTCCGGGACAGGGGGCACGGGGAAACACCATATATTTT.

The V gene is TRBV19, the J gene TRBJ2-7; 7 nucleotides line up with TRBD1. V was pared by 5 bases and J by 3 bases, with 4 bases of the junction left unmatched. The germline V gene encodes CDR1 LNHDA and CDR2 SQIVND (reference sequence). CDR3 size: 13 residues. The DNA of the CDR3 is TGTGCCAGTAGTGACAGGGCTGGCTACGAGCAGTACTTC. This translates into CASSDRAGYEQYF.

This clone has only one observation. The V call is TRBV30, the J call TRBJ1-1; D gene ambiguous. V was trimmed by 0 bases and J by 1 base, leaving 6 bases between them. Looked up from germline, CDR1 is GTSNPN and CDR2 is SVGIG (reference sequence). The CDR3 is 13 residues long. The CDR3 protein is CAWSVKGNTEAFF. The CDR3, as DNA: TGTGCCTGGAGTGTCAAGGGGAACACTGAAGCTTTCTTT.

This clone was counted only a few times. CDR3 region: CASSRDRAGSPLHF. The CDR3 bases are TGTGCCAGCAGCCGGGACAGGGCGGGTTCACCCCTCCACTTT. The genes are TRBV11-3 and TRBJ1-6; 9 bases are a match to TRBD1. This CDR3 region has 14 residues. Trimming removed 5 bases from V and 9 bases from J; junction bases left unmatched: 5. Germline lookup yields CDR1 SGHNT and CDR2 YENEEA.

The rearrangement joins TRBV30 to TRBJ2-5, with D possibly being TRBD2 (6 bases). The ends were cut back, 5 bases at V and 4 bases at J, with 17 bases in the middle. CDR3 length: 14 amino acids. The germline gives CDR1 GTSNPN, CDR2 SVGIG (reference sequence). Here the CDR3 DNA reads TGTGCCTGGGGGATCGGGGGTAGAGCAGAGACCCAGTACTTC. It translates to CAWGIGGRAETQYF.

CDR3 DNA: TGTGCCAGCTCACCGTTGACCGGGGAGCTGTTTTTT. This sequence encodes CASSPLTGELFF. The V and J genes are TRBV18 and TRBJ2-2; D is unresolved. The V gene lost 3 bases and the J gene lost 5 bases, with 4 bases spanning the gap. CDR1 is KGHSH and CDR2 is LQKENI in the germline V gene. This CDR3 contains 12 residues.

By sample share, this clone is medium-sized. CDR3 DNA sequence: TGTGCCAGCAGCGCCTACAGGGGTAACACTGAAGCTTTCTTT. It specifies CASSAYRGNTEAFF. The chain combines TRBV11-3 with TRBJ1-1; 7 bases match TRBD1. V was clipped by 5 bases and J by 2 bases; unmatched bases: 5. This CDR3 region has 14 residues. CDR1 is SGHNT, CDR2 YENEEA, per germline.

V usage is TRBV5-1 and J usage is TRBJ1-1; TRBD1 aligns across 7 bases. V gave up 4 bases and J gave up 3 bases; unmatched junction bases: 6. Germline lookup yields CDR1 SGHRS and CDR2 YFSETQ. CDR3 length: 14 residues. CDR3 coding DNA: TGCGCCAGCAGCGTGACAGGGCGGGACACTGAAGCTTTCTTT. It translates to CASSVTGRDTEAFF.

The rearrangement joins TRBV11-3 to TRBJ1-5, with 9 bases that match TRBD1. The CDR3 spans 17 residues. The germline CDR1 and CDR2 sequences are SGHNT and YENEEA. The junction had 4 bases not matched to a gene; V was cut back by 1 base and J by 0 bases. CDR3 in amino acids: CASSLVPGQGSNQPQHF. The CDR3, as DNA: TGTGCCAGCAGCTTAGTCCCGGGACAGGGTAGCAATCAGCCCCAGCATTTT.